This T cell receptor (beta chain) stems from a study of T-cell reconstitution after alpha-beta-depleted transplantation in children. V lost 6 bases and J lost 3, with 23 bases in between. This CDR3 has 16 amino acids. Germline V CDR1 and CDR2: DFQATT, SNEGSKA (reference sequence). As it was prepared, the TCRbeta library received unique molecular identifiers. From the PCR reads, TCRdb called clonotypes with MiXCR, one entry per CDR3 protein. The sample yields about 260,000 distinct CDR3 sequences, around 10% seen once. This clonotype was counted ten times or more. This receptor was obtained from a male patient between 2 and 10 years old who had a stem cell transplant for chronic granulomatous disease, so the T cells may come from the graft donor. The chain joins TRBV20-1 to TRBJ2-5; D may be TRBD1 (6 bases). The material was peripheral blood, obtained 180 days after TCRalphabeta/CD19-depleted stem cell transplant. CDR3 in amino acids: CSASRGLRNGEETQYF. The CDR3 DNA reads TGCAGTGCCTCAAGGGGGTTAAGGAATGGTGAAGAGACCCAGTACTTC.